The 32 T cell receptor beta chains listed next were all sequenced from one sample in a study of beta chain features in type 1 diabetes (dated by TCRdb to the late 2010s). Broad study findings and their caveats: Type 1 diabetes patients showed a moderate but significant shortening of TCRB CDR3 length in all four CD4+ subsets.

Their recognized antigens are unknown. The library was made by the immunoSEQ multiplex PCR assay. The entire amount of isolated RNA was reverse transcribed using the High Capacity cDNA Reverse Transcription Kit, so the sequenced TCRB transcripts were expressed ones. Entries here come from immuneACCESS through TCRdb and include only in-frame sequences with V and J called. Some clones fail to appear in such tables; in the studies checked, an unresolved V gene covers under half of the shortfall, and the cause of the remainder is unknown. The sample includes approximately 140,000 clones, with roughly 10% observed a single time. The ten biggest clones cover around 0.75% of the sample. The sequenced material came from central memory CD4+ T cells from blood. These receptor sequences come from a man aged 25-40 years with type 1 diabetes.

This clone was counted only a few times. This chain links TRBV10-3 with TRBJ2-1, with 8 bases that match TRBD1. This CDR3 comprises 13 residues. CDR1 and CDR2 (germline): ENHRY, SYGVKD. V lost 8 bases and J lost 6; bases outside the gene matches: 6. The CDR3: CAIGRQGTNEQFF. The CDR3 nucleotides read TGTGCCATCGGTAGACAGGGGACCAATGAGCAGTTCTTC.

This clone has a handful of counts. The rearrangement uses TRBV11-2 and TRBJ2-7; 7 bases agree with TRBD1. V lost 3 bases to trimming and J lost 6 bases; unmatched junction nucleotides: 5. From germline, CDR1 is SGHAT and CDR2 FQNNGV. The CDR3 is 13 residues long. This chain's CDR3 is CASSFSRGREQYF. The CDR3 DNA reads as TGTGCCAGCAGCTTTTCGAGGGGGCGCGAGCAGTACTTC.

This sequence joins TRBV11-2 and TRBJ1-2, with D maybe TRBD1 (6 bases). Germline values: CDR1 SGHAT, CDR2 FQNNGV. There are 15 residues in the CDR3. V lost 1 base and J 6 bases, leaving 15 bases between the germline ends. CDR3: CASSLVPRGIDGYTF. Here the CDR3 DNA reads TGTGCCAGCAGCTTAGTCCCCAGGGGAATTGATGGCTACACCTTC.

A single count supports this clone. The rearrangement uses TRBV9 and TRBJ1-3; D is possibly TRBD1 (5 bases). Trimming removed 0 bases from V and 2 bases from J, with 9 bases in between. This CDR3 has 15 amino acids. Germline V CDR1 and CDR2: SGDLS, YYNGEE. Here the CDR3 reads CASSVVGGPGNTIYF. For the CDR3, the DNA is TGTGCCAGCAGCGTAGTGGGGGGACCTGGAAACACCATATATTTT.

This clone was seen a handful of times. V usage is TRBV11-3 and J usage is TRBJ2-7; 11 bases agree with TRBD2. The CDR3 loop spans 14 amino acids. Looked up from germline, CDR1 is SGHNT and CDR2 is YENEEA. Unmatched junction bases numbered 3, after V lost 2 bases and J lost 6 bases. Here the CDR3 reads CASSLMGTSGEQYF. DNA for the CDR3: TGTGCCAGCAGCTTAATGGGGACTAGCGGCGAGCAGTACTTC. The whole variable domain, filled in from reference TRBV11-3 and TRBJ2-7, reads EAGVVQSPRYKIIEKKQPVAFWCNPISGHNTLYWYLQNLGQGPELLIRYENEEAVDDSQLPKDRFSAERLKGVDSTLKIQPAELGDSAVYLCASSLMGTSGEQYFGPGTRLTVT.

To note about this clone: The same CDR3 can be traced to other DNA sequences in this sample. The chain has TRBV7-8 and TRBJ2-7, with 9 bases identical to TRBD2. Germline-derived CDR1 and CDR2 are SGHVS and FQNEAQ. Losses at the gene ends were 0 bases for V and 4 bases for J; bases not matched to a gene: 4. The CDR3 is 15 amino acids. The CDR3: CASSLAPAGGYEQYF. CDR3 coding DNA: TGTGCCAGCAGCTTAGCGCCAGCGGGGGGATACGAGCAGTACTTC.

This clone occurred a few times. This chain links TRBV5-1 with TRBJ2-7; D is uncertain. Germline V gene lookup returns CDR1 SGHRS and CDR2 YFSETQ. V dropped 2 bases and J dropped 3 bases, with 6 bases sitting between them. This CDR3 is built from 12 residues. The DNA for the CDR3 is TGCGCCAGCAGCTTTTCAGGCTACGAGCAGTACTTC. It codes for CASSFSGYEQYF.

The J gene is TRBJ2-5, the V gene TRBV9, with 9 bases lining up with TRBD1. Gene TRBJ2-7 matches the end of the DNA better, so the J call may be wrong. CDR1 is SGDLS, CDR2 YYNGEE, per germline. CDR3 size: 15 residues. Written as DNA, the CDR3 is TGTGCCAGCAGCGTAGAAGGACGGACAGGGGACGAGCAGTACTTC. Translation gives CASSVEGRTGDEQYF.

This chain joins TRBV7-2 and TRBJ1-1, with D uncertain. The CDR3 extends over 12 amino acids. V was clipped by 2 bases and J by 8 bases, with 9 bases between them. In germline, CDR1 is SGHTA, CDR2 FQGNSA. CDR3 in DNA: TGTGCCAGCAGCTTATATGGTCAGGAAGCTTTCTTT. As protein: CASSLYGQEAFF.

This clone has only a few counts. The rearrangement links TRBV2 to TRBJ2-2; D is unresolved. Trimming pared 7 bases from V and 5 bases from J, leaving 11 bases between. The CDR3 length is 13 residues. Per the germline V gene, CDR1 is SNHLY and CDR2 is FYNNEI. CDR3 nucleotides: TGTGCCAGCATCGGTGCCCCGACCGGGGAGCTGTTTTTT. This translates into CASIGAPTGELFF. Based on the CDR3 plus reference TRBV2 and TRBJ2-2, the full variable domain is EPEVTQTPSHQVTQMGQEVILRCVPISNHLYFYWYRQILGQKVEFLVSFYNNEISEKSEIFDDQFSVERPDGSNFTLKIRSTKLEDSAMYFCASIGAPTGELFFGEGSRLTVL.

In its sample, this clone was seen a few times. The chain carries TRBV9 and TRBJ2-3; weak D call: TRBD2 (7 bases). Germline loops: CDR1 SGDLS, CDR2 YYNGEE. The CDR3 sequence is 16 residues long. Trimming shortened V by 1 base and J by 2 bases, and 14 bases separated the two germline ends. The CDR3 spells CASSVWDGGHTDTQYF. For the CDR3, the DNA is TGTGCCAGCAGCGTATGGGACGGGGGGCACACAGATACGCAGTATTTT.

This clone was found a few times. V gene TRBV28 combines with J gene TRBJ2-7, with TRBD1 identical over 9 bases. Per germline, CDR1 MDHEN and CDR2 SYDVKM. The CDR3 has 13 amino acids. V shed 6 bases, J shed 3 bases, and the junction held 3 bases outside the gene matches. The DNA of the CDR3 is TGTGCCAGCAGAGGACAGGGGTTCTACGAGCAGTACTTC. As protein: CASRGQGFYEQYF.

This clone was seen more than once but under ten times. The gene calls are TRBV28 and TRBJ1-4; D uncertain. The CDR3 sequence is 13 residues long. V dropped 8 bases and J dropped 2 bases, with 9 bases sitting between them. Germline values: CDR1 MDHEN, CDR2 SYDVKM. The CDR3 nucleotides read TGTGCCAGCGGACTTACCACTAATGAAAAACTGTTTTTT. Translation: CASGLTTNEKLFF.

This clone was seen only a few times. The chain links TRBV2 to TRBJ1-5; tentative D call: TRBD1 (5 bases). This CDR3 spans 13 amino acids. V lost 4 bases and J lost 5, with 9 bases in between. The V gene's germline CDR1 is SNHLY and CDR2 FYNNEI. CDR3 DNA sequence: TGTGCCAGCAGTGGGCAGGGTGATCAGCCCCAGCATTTT. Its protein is CASSGQGDQPQHF.

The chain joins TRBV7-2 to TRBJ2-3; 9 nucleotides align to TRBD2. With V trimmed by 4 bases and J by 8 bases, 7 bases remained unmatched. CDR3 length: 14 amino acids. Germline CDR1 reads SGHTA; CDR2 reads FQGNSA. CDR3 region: CASSSGLAAGTQYF. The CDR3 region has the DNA TGTGCCAGCAGCTCGGGACTAGCCGCCGGTACGCAGTATTTT.

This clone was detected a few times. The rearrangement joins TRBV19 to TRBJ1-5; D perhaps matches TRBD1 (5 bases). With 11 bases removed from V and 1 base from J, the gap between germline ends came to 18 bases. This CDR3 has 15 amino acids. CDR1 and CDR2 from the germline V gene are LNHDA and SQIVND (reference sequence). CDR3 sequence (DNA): TGTGCCGTCGGGGGAGCGATCGCAAGCAATCAGCCCCAGCATTTT. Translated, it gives CAVGGAIASNQPQHF.

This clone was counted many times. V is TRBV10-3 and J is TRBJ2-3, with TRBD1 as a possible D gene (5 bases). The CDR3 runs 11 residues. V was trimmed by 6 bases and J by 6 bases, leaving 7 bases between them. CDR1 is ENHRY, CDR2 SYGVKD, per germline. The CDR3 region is CAISYRDTQYF. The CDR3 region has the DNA TGTGCCATCAGCTACAGGGATACGCAGTATTTT.

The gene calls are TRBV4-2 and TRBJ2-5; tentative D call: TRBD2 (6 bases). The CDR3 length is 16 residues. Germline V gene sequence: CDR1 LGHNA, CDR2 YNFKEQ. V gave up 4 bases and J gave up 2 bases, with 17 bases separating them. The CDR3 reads CASSLQTGERQETQYF. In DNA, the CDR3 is TGTGCCAGCAGCCTCCAAACGGGGGAAAGGCAAGAGACCCAGTACTTC.

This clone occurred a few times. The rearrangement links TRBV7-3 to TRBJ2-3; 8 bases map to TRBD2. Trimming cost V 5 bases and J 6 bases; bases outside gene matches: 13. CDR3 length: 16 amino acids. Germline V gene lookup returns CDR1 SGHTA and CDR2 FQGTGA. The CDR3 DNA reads TGTGCCAGCAGCCCCGTATCGGGGGGGCCCGCGGATACGCAGTATTTT. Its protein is CASSPVSGGPADTQYF.

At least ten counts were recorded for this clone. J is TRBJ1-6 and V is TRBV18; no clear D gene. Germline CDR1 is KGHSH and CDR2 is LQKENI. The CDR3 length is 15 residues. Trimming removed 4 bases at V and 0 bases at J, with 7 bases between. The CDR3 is CASSRESSYNSPLHF. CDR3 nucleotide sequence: TGTGCCAGCTCACGTGAGAGCTCCTATAATTCACCCCTCCACTTT. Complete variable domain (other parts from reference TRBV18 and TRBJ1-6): NAGVMQNPRHLVRRRGQEARLRCSPMKGHSHVYWYRQLPEEGLKFMVYLQKENIIDESGMPKERFSAEFPKEGPSILRIQQVVRGDSAAYFCASSRESSYNSPLHFGNGTRLTVT.

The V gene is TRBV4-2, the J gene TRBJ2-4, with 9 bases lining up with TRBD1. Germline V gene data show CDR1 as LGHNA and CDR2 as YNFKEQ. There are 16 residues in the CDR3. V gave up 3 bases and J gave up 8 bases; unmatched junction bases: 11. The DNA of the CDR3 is TGTGCCAGCAGCCATGATCCCGGGACAGGGTCTGACATTCAGTACTTC. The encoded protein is CASSHDPGTGSDIQYF.

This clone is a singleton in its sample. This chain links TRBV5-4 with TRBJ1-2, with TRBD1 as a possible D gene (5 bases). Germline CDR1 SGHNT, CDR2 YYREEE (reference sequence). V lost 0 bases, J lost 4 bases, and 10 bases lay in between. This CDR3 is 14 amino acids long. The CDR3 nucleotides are TGTGCCAGCAGCTTGGCAGCAGGGATCTATGGCTACACCTTC. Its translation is CASSLAAGIYGYTF.

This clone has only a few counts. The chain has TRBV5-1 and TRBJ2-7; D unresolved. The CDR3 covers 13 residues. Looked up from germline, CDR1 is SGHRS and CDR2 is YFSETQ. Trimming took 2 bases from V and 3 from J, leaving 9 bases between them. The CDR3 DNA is TGCGCCAGCAGCTTCTCCGGGTTCTACGAGCAGTACTTC. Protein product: CASSFSGFYEQYF.

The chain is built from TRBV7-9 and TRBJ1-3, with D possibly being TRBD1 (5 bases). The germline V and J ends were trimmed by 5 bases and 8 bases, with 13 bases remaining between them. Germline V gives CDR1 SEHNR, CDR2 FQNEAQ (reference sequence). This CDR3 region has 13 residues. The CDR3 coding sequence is TGTGCCAGCAGCCTAGGGACTCAGGACACCATATATTTT. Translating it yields CASSLGTQDTIYF.

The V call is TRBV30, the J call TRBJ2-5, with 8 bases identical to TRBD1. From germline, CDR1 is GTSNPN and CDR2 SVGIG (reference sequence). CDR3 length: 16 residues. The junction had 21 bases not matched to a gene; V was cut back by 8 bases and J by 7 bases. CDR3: CASSIPRGQGRGTQYF. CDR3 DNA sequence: TGTGCCAGTAGTATTCCGCGCGGACAGGGCCGAGGGACCCAGTACTTC.

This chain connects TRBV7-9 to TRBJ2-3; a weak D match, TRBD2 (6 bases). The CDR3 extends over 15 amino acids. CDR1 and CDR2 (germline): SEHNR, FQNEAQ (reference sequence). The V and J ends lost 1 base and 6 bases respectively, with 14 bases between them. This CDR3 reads CASSLELAGRDTQYF. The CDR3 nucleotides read TGTGCCAGCAGCTTAGAACTAGCTGGCCGCGATACGCAGTATTTT.

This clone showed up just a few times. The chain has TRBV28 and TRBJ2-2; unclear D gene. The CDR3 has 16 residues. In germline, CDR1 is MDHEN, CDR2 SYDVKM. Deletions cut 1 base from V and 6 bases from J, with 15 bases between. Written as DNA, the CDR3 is TGTGCCAGCAGTTTATCACGTCATTTCAGGTCCGGGGAGCTGTTTTTT. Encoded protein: CASSLSRHFRSGELFF. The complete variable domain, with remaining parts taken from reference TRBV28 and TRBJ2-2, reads DVKVTQSSRYLVKRTGEKVFLECVQDMDHENMFWYRQDPGLGLRLIYFSYDVKMKEKGDIPEGYSVSREKKERFSLILESASTNQTSMYLCASSLSRHFRSGELFFGEGSRLTVL.

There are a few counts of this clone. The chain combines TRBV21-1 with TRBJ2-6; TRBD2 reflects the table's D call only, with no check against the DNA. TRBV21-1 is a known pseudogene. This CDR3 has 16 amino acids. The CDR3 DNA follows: TGTGCCAGCAGCAAAGTCTCCCTCTCTGGGGCCAACGTCCTGACTTTC. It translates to CASSKVSLSGANVLTF.

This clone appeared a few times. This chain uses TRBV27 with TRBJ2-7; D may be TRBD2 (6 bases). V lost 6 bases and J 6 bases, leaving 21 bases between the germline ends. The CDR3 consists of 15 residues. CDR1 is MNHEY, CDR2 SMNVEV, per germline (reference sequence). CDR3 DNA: TGTGCCAGCAGCAATTGGGGACTCCCCACCCTCGAGCAGTACTTC. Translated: CASSNWGLPTLEQYF.

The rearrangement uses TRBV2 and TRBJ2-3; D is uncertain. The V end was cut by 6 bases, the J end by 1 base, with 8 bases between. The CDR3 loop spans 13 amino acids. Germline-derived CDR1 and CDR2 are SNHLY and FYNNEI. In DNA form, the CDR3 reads TGTGCCAGCAGGTCGGTGGGCACAGATACGCAGTATTTT. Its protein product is CASRSVGTDTQYF.

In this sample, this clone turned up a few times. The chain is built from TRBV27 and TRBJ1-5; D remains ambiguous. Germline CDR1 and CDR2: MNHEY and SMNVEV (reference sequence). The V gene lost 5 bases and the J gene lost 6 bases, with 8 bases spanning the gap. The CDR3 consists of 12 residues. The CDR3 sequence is CASSTHSQPQHF. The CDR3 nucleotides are TGTGCCAGCAGTACCCATAGTCAGCCCCAGCATTTT.

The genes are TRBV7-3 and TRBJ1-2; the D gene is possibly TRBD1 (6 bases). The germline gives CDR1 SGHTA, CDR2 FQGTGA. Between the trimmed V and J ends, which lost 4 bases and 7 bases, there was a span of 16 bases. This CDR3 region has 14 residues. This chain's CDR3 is CASSSARGAGGYTF. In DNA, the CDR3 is TGTGCCAGCAGCTCTGCCCGGGGGGCGGGTGGCTACACCTTC.